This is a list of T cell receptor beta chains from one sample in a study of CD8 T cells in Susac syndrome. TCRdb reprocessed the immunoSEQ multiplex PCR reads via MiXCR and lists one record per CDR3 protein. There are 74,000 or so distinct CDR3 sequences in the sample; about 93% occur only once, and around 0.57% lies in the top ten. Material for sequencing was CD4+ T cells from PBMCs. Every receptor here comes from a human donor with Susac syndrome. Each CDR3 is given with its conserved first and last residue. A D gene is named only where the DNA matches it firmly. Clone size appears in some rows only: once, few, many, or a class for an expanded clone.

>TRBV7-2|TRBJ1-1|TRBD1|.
TGTGCCAGCAGCCTATCCCGGACAGGTGCCGGCACTGAAGCTTTCTTT
CASSLSRTGAGTEAFF
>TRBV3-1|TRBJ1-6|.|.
TGTGCCAGCAGCCAAGCTGACGGATTCAGCTCCTATAATTCACCCCTCCACTTT
CASSQADGFSSYNSPLHF
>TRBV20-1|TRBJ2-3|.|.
TGCAGTGCTAGAGATCCTCGCCCGGGGAGCACAGATACGCAGTATTTT
CSARDPRPGSTDTQYF
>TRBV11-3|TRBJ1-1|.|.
TGTGCCAGCAGCTTAGAGGCAGGGACTGAAGCTTTCTTT
CASSLEAGTEAFF
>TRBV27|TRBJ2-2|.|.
TGTGCCAGCAGTTTTCAAAGGGATGGCACCGGGGAGCTGTTTTTT
CASSFQRDGTGELFF
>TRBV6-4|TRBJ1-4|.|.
TGTGCCAGCCTTTTGGCCGAAAAACTGTTTTTT
CASLLAEKLFF
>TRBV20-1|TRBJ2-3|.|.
TGCAGTCAGGGGACGGCAGGGCGAACAGATACGCAGTATTTT
CSQGTAGRTDTQYF
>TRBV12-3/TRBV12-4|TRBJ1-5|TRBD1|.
TGTGCCAGCAGTTTAGCAGGGGGCAAGGGCAATCAGCCCCAGCATTTT
CASSLAGGKGNQPQHF
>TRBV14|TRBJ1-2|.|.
TGTGCCAGCAGCCAGGCAATGGCAGGGGCCTATGGCTACACCTTC
CASSQAMAGAYGYTF
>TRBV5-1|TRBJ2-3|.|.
TGCGCCAGCAGCATTAGAGAGGGTTCAGATACGCAGTATTTT
CASSIREGSDTQYF
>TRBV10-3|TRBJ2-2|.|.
TGTGCCATCAGTGCTCAGAGACACACCGGGGAGCTGTTTTTT
CAISAQRHTGELFF
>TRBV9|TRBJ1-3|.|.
TGTGCCAGCAGCGTAGCTCTCGGCTCTGGAAACACCATATATTTT
CASSVALGSGNTIYF
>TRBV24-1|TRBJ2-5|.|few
TGTGCCACCGCTACCACTTCAGCAGAGGTTGGGAAAGAGACCCAGTACTTC
CATATTSAEVGKETQYF
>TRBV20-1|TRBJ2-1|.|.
TGCAGTGCTAGGGACGGGAATGAGCAGTTCTTC
CSARDGNEQFF
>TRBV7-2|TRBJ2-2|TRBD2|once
TGTGCCAGCAGTCCAGCACTAGCGGGAGCCGGGGAGCTGTTTTTT
CASSPALAGAGELFF
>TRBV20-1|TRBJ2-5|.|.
TGCAGTGCGAGGACAACCAGAACGGAGACCCAGTACTTC
CSARTTRTETQYF
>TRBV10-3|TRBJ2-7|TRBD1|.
TGTGCCATCAGGTCCGGGACAGGGTCCTACGAGCAGTACTTC
CAIRSGTGSYEQYF
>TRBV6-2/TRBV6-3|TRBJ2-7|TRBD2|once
TGTGCCAGCAGGCGGACTAGCGGGGACTCCTACGAGCAGTACTTC
CASRRTSGDSYEQYF
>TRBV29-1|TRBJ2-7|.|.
TGCAGCGCGAAGGAAAAGCTTGGGTACGAGCAGTACTTC
CSAKEKLGYEQYF
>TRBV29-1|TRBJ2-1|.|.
TGCAGCGTTGGCAGGACAGACAATGAGCAGTTCTTC
CSVGRTDNEQFF
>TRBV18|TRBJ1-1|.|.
TGTGCCAGCTCACCAACACCGGGGACTGAAGCTTTCTTT
CASSPTPGTEAFF
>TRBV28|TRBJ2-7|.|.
TGTGCCAGCAGCACCGGCGGGGTTGGCTACGAGCAGTACTTC
CASSTGGVGYEQYF
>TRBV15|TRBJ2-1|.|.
TGTGCCACCAGCAGAGATAGGGGACGGGGGCAGTTCTTC
CATSRDRGRGQFF
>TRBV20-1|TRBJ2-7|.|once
TGCAGTCTGAACAGGGACCACGAGCAGTACTTC
CSLNRDHEQYF
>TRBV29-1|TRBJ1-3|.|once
TGCAGCGCCACCACCTCTGGAAACACCATATATTTT
CSATTSGNTIYF
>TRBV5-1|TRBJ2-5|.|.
TGCGCCAGCAGCTTGGTACCGGGGAAGGAAGAGACCCAGTACTTC
CASSLVPGKEETQYF
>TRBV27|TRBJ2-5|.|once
TGTGCCAGCAGTCCGGGCGGCCGCCAAGAGACCCAGTACTTC
CASSPGGRQETQYF
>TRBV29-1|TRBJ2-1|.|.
TGCAGCGTTGAATGGCGGCACAATGAGCAGTTCTTC
CSVEWRHNEQFF
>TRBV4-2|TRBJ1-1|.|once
TGTGCCAGCAGCCAAGAGGAGAACACTGAAGCTTTCTTT
CASSQEENTEAFF
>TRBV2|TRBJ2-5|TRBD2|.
TGTGCCAGCACCCCTAGCGGGAGTAGAGAGACCCAGTACTTC
CASTPSGSRETQYF
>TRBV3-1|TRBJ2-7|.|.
TGTGCCAGCAGCGCAAGCCAGGGGTGGAAGGGGCACGAGCAGTACTTC
CASSASQGWKGHEQYF
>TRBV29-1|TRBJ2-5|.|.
TGCAGCGTTGTTCCAGGGGCACAAGAGACCCAGTACTTC
CSVVPGAQETQYF
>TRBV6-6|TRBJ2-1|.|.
TGTGCCACCTCTGGGCGTTCTATTCTTGAGCAGTTCTTC
CATSGRSILEQFF
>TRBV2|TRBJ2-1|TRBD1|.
TGTGCCAGCAGTAAATCCGGGACAGGACGCCTTACTGAGCAGTTCTTC
CASSKSGTGRLTEQFF